This T cell receptor (beta chain) was captured in a study of T-cell memory formation after mild COVID-19. Study outcomes and limitations: Contracting clones from day 15 to 85 had balanced CD4/CD8; later expanders favoured CD4+. Among contracting clones, CD4+ were mainly CM/EM and CD8+ enriched in EMRA.

Constant-segment primers were used for 5'RACE, and the resulting TCR alpha and TCR beta cDNA libraries carried sample barcodes and UMIs. MiXCR, applied by TCRdb to the 5' RACE reads, yields one record per CDR3 protein. Seen here are over 120,000 distinct CDR3 sequences, less than 20% observed once, and the top ten hold approximately 2.3%. On this clonotype itself: Its antigen is currently unknown.

V gave up 3 bases and J gave up 0 bases, with 14 bases separating them. The CDR3 runs to 16 residues. In germline, CDR1 is SGHRS, CDR2 YFSETQ. Source material: PBMCs or a T cell subset sorted from them (not recorded which). The receptor's source is an adult woman who had mild COVID-19 (a few samples of this study predate the infection). Cell type and time point are not known. V usage is TRBV5-1 and J usage is TRBJ2-3; a weak D match, TRBD2 (6 bases). CDR3: CASSSTLARSTDTQYF. The DNA of the CDR3 is TGCGCCAGCAGCTCAACCCTAGCGCGGAGCACAGATACGCAGTATTTT.